Given below is one T cell receptor beta chain in context. Data came from immunoSEQ multiplex PCR; TCRdb stores just in-frame clones and leaves some out. This table holds 100,000 to 150,000 clones, 88% found once. The data belong to a study of blood T cell repertoires in COVID-19. The CDR3 spans 15 residues. The germline V gene encodes CDR1 MNHEY and CDR2 SVGAGI. The V segment lost 5 bases and the J segment 4 bases; nucleotides outside the gene matches: 9. The clonotype was recovered from a man in his fifties or sixties with acute or convalescent COVID-19. This chain joins TRBV6-5 and TRBJ2-5, with 8 bases identical to TRBD2. The sample consisted of peripheral blood. The CDR3 DNA reads TGTGCCAGCAGTCGGGAGGGTCTGGGGGGAGAGACCCAGTACTTC. Translation: CASSREGLGGETQYF.